This T cell receptor (beta chain) was captured by sequencing in a study of OX40 agonist ivuxolimab in advanced cancers. Study in general: Age averaged around 60 years (range roughly 20 to 90), and 82.7% were male.

Trimming cost V 2 bases and J 12 bases; bases outside gene matches: 17. This CDR3 has 17 amino acids. Germline CDR1 and CDR2: LGHNA and YNFKEQ. Sequencing was performed with immunoSEQ multiplex PCR; in TCRdb, only in-frame clones are kept and a portion is missing. The table lists some 76,000 clones, about 89% of them singletons. Turning to this clone: The antigen is not known.

Study results and limitations: Normalized T-cell clonal expansion was also low in some nonresponders. Among the lowest peripheral clonal expansion occurred in 0.1-3.0 mg/kg partial responders.

The starting material was CD4+ or CD8+ T cells sorted from blood, obtained in a trial of the OX40 agonist ivuxolimab. The TCR comes from an adult with an advanced solid tumor such as melanoma, head and neck, liver or kidney cancer. J is TRBJ2-3 and V is TRBV4-2, with 10 bases lining up with TRBD2. The CDR3 nucleotides read TGTGCCAGCAGCCAACCCCGGACTAGCGGAGGGAAGGGACCCCAGTATTTT. Translated: CASSQPRTSGGKGPQYF.